The 7 T cell receptor beta chains presented below share a single source sample, sequenced in a study of CD8 T cells in Susac syndrome. An input of 0.5 to 1 ug of RNA was subjected to reverse transcription using random hexamers. In TCRdb, the immunoSEQ multiplex PCR reads were re-called with MiXCR into one record per CDR3 protein. Of approximately 100,000 distinct CDR3 sequences in the sample, 90% to 98% are singletons; the top ten hold more than 0.095%. The sequencing sample was made of CD4+ T cells from PBMCs. The receptors derive from a human donor in good health.

Written as DNA, the CDR3 is TGTGCCAGCAGTTTGTACCGGATGAGCTCCTATAATTCACCCCTCCACTTT. This codes for CASSLYRMSSYNSPLHF. This chain joins TRBV28 and TRBJ1-6; D gene ambiguous. Deletions cut 3 bases from V and 0 bases from J, with 12 bases between. CDR1 and CDR2 from the germline V gene are MDHEN and SYDVKM. The CDR3 is 17 amino acids.

The chain is built from TRBV5-4 and TRBJ2-3; D gene unclear. The CDR3 spans 14 residues. V lost 0 bases to trimming and J lost 3 bases, with 8 bases between them. The germline V gene has CDR1 SGHNT and CDR2 YYREEE (reference sequence). CDR3 protein: CASSLASPTDTQYF. CDR3 bases: TGTGCCAGCAGCTTGGCTTCGCCAACAGATACGCAGTATTTT.

The V gene is TRBV24-1, the J gene TRBJ2-7; 7 bases match TRBD2. V was pared by 9 bases and J by 6 bases, with 10 bases of the junction left unmatched. The germline gives CDR1 KGHDR, CDR2 SFDVKD. CDR3 length equals 13 residues. The CDR3, as DNA: TGTGCCACCGGGGGGGAGGGTCTCTCCGAGCAGTACTTC. This gives the protein CATGGEGLSEQYF.

The rearrangement links TRBV5-1 to TRBJ2-4, with D possibly being TRBD2 (6 bases). The CDR3 is made up of 15 amino acids. Germline lookup yields CDR1 SGHRS and CDR2 YFSETQ. Trimming shortened V by 1 base and J by 5 bases, and 13 bases separated the two germline ends. The CDR3 loop reads CASSLTGDLENIQYF. The CDR3 nucleotides are TGCGCCAGCAGCTTGACGGGGGACTTAGAAAACATTCAGTACTTC.

The rearrangement uses TRBV19 and TRBJ1-2; D unclear. CDR3 size: 14 residues. Trimming stripped 8 bases from V and 0 bases from J, with 13 bases between. Germline V gives CDR1 LNHDA, CDR2 SQIVND (reference sequence). CDR3 residues: CASSMQAANYGYTF. The CDR3 nucleotides read TGTGCCAGTTCGATGCAGGCAGCTAACTATGGCTACACCTTC. Full variable domain (missing parts from reference TRBV19 and TRBJ1-2): DGGITQSPKYLFRKEGQNVTLSCEQNLNHDAMYWYRQDPGQGLRLIYYSQIVNDFQKGDIAEGYSVSREKKESFPLTVTSAQKNPTAFYLCASSMQAANYGYTFGSGTRLTVV.

J is TRBJ2-2 and V is TRBV2; D may be TRBD2 (5 bases). The V gene lost 5 bases and the J gene lost 5 bases, with 12 bases spanning the gap. Germline V CDR1 and CDR2: SNHLY, FYNNEI. The CDR3 is 14 residues long. The CDR3 region has the DNA TGTGCCAGCAGTCCGGGAACCCCAACCGGGGAGCTGTTTTTT. Protein sequence: CASSPGTPTGELFF.

J is TRBJ2-7 and V is TRBV5-1; TRBD1 agrees at 8 bases. The CDR3 is 14 residues long. Germline V lookup: CDR1 SGHRS, CDR2 YFSETQ. J was trimmed by 6 bases and V by 4 bases; bases with no gene match: 9. CDR3 in DNA: TGCGCCAGCAGCCCGGGACAGGCGTTCAGCGAGCAGTACTTC. Protein sequence: CASSPGQAFSEQYF.